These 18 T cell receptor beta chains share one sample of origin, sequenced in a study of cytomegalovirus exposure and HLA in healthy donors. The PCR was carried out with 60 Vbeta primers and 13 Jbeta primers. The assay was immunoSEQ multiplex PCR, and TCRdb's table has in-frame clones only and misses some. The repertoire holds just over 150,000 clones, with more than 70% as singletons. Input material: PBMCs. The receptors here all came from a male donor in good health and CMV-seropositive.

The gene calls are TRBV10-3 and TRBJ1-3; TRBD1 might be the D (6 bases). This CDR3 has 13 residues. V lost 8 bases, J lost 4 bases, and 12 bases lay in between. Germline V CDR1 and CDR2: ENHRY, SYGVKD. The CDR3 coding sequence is TGTGCCATCGCCCCCCAGGGGGGAAACACCATATATTTT. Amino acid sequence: CAIAPQGGNTIYF.

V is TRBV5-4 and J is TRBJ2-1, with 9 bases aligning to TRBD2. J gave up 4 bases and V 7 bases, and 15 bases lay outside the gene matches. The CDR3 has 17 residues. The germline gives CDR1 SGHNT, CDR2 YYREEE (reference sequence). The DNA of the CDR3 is TGTGCCAGCTCAAGATACATAGCGGGAGATCCTTACAATGAGCAGTTCTTC. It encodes CASSRYIAGDPYNEQFF.

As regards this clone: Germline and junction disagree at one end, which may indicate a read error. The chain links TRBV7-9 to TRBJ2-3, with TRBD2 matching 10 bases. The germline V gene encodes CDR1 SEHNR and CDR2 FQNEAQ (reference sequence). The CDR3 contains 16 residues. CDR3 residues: CSSSSPSGSYPDTQYF. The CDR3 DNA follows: TGTTCCAGCAGCTCCCCTAGCGGGAGTTATCCAGATACGCAGTATTTT.

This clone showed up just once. CDR3 sequence reads: CASSLGEPGIVGTQYF. CDR3 DNA sequence: TGTGCCAGCAGCTTAGGAGAGCCGGGGATAGTTGGTACGCAGTATTTT. The rearrangement links TRBV7-8 to TRBJ2-3; maybe TRBD2 (5 bases). The CDR3 runs to 16 residues. CDR1 and CDR2 (germline): SGHVS, FQNEAQ. Trimming removed 1 base from V and 8 bases from J, with 19 bases in between.

The CDR3: CASNPDRPPTGELFF. The CDR3 nucleotides read TGTGCCAGCAACCCTGACAGGCCCCCGACCGGGGAGCTGTTTTTT. The chain has TRBV25-1 and TRBJ2-2; TRBD1 might be the D (6 bases). Germline-derived CDR1 and CDR2 are MGHDK and SYGVNS. V dropped 7 bases and J dropped 5 bases, with 17 bases sitting between them. This CDR3 has 15 residues. Full variable domain (outside the CDR3, taken from reference TRBV25-1 and TRBJ2-2): EADIYQTPRYLVIGTGKKITLECSQTMGHDKMYWYQQDPGMELHLIHYSYGVNSTEKGDLSSESTVSRIRTEHFPLTLESARPSHTSQYLCASNPDRPPTGELFFGEGSRLTVL.

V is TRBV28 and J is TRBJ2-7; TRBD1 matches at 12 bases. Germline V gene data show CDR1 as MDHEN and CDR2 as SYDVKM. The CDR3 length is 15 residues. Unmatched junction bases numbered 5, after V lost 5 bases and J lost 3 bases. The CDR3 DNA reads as TGTGCCAGCAGTCCCGGGACAGGGGGCCTCTACGAGCAGTACTTC. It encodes CASSPGTGGLYEQYF. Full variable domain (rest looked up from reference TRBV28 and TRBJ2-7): DVKVTQSSRYLVKRTGEKVFLECVQDMDHENMFWYRQDPGLGLRLIYFSYDVKMKEKGDIPEGYSVSREKKERFSLILESASTNQTSMYLCASSPGTGGLYEQYFGPGTRLTVT.

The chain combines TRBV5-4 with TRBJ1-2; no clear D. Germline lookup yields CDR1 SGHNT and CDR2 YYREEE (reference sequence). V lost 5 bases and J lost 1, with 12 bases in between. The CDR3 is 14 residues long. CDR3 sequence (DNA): TGTGCCAGCAGGTTTACTTCCGGTAACTATGGCTACACCTTC. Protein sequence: CASRFTSGNYGYTF.

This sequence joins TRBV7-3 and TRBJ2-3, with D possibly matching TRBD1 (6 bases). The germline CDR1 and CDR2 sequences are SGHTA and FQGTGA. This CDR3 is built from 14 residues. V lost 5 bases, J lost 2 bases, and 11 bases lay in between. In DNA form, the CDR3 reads TGTGCCAGCAGCGCACAGGGATTCACAGATACGCAGTATTTT. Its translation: CASSAQGFTDTQYF.

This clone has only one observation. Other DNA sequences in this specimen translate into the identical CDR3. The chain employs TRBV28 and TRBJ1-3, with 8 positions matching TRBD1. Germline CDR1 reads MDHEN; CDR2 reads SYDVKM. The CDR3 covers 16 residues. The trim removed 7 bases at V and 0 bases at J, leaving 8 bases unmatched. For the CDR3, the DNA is TGTGCCAGCATTCCACCCGGACAGGGCTCTGGAAACACCATATATTTT. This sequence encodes CASIPPGQGSGNTIYF.

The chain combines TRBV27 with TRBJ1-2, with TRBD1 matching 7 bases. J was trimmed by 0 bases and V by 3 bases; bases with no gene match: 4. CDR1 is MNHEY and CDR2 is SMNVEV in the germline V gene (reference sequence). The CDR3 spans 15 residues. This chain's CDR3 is CASSLGDRANYGYTF. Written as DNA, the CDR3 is TGTGCCAGCAGTTTGGGGGACAGAGCTAACTATGGCTACACCTTC.

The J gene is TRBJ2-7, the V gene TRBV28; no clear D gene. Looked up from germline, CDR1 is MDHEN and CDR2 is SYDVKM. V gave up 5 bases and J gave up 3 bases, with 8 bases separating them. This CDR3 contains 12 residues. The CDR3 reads CASSPFGYEQYF. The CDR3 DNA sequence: TGTGCCAGCAGTCCCTTCGGCTACGAGCAGTACTTC.

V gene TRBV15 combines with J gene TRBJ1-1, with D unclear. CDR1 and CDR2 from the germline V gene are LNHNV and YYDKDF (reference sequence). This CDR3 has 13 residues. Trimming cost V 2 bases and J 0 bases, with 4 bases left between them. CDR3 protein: CATSRTVNTEAFF. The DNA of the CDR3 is TGTGCCACCAGCAGAACAGTGAACACTGAAGCTTTCTTT. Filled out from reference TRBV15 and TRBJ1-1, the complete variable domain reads DAMVIQNPRYQVTQFGKPVTLSCSQTLNHNVMYWYQQKSSQAPKLLFHYYDKDFNNEADTPDNFQSRRPNTSFCFLDIRSPGLGDTAMYLCATSRTVNTEAFFGQGTRLTVV.

This chain's CDR3 is CATDKNRDHGYTF. In nucleotides, the CDR3 is TGTGCCACCGATAAGAACAGGGACCATGGCTACACCTTC. V and J are TRBV19 and TRBJ1-2; D is perhaps TRBD1 (6 bases). Germline V gives CDR1 LNHDA, CDR2 SQIVND (reference sequence). This CDR3 comprises 13 residues. The germline V and J ends were trimmed by 10 bases and 6 bases, with 18 bases remaining between them.

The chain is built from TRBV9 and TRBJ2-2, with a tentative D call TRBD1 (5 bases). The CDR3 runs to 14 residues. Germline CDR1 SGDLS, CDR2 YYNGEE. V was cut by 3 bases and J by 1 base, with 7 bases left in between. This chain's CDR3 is CASSAGQNTGELFF. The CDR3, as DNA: TGTGCCAGCAGCGCAGGACAGAACACCGGGGAGCTGTTTTTT.

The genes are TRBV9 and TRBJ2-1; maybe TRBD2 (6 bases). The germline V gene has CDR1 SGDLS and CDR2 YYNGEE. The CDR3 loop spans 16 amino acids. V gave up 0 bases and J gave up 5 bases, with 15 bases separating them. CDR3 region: CASSVVGSGVNNEQFF. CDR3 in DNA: TGTGCCAGCAGCGTAGTTGGTAGCGGAGTTAACAATGAGCAGTTCTTC.

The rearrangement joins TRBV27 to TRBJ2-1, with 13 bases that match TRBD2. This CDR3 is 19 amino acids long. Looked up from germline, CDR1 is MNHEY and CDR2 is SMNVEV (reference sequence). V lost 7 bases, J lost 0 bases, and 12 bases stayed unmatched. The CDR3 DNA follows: TGTGCCAGCAATGGGAATGGACTAGCGGGAGTACCCTCCTACAATGAGCAGTTCTTC. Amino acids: CASNGNGLAGVPSYNEQFF.

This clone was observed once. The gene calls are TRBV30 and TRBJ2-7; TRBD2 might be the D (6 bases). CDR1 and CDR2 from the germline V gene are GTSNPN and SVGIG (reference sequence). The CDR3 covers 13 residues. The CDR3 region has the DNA TGTACGATGAGTGGGGGGATGGCCTACGAGCAGTACTTC. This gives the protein CTMSGGMAYEQYF.

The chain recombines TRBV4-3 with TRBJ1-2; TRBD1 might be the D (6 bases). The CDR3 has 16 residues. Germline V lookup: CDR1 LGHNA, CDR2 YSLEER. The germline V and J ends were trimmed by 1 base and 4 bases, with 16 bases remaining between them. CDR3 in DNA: TGCGCCAGCAGCCAAGCAGGGGCCCACGTCCCCTATGGCTACACCTTC. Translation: CASSQAGAHVPYGYTF.